This T cell receptor beta chain was retrieved from a study of a mutant IDH1 vaccine in newly diagnosed glioma. Study-level information: Scheduled for weeks 1, 3, 5, 7, 11, 15, 19 and 23, eight vaccinations were given to patients. The study started vaccination 4-6 weeks after radiotherapy alone, or with temozolomide cycles. Former treatment meant radiotherapy, temozolomide, or both; the majority had gotten both.

Indicated time point: week 11, during vaccination. What each vaccine dose contained was 300 ug of mutant IDH1 20-mer peptide, accompanied by topical imiquimod. Assay: immunoSEQ multiplex PCR; the TCRdb copy retains only in-frame clones and omits some. The sample lists 57,000 or so clones, about four fifths seen once, with about 3.7% in the top ten. In regard to this clone: Its antigen is not known.

Overall study findings and caveats: Evidence of vaccine-induced immune responses was documented in 85% to 95% of patients.

Germline-derived CDR1 and CDR2 are SGHRS and YFSETQ. The CDR3 sequence is 15 residues long. V dropped 5 bases and J dropped 4; count of bases not matched to a gene: 9. The sample in question was PBMCs, obtained from a glioma patient whose treatment included an IDH1 peptide vaccine. The source of this sequence is a man between 25 and 39 years old with glioma. The rearrangement links TRBV5-1 to TRBJ2-3, with 8 bases lining up with TRBD1. CDR3 bases: TGCGCCAGCAGAAACACAGGGGGTCGGGCAGATACGCAGTATTTT. Translated: CASRNTGGRADTQYF.